What follows is one TCR beta chain and its context. Germline V gene sequence: CDR1 SGHRS, CDR2 YFSETQ. V shed 5 bases, J shed 0 bases, and the junction held 9 bases outside the gene matches. CDR3 length: 17 residues. This sample is part of a study of blood T cell repertoires in COVID-19. Whole-study context: Sites in the United States, Italy and Spain provided acute and convalescent COVID-19 samples.

This table comes from immunoSEQ multiplex PCR, and its TCRdb copy is limited to in-frame clones, with some not included. Of 200,000 to 300,000 clones listed, about 84% are singletons. Recovered status applied to Cohort 3 donors who had two consecutive negative PCRs. It also applied to those with clearance or with symptom resolution. The sequencing input was PBMCs or T cells enriched from blood (not recorded which). The chain is built from TRBV5-1 and TRBJ2-2; TRBD1 matches at 8 bases. The sequence derives from a woman aged 45 to 65 who had recovered from COVID-19. The DNA of the CDR3 is TGCGCCAGCAGGAACAAGGGACAGGCATCGAACACCGGGGAGCTGTTTTTT. Translated: CASRNKGQASNTGELFF.